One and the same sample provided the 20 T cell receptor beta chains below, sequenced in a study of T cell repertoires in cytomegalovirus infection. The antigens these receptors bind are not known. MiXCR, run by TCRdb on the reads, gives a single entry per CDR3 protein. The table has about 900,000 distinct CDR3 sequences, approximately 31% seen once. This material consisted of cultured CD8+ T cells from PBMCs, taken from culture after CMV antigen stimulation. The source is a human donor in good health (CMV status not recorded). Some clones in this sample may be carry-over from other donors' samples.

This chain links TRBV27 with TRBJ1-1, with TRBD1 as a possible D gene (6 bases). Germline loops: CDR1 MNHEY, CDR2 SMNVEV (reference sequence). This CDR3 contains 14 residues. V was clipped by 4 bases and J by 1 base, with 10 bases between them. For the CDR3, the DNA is TGTGCCAGCAGTTGGGGGACAACGAACACTGAAGCTTTCTTT. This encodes CASSWGTTNTEAFF.

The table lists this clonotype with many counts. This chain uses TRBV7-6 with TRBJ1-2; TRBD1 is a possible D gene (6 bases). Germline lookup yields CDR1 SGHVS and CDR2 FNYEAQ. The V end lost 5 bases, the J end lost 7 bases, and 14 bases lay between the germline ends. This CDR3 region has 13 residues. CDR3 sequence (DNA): TGTGCCAGCAGCCCCAGAGGGGGTGCTGGCTACACCTTC. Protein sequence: CASSPRGGAGYTF.

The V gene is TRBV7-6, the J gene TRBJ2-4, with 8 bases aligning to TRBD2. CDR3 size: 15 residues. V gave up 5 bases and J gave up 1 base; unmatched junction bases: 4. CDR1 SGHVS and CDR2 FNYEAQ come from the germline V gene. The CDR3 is CASSLRGGAKNIQYF. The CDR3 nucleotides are TGTGCCAGCAGCCTCCGGGGGGGGGCCAAAAACATTCAGTACTTC.

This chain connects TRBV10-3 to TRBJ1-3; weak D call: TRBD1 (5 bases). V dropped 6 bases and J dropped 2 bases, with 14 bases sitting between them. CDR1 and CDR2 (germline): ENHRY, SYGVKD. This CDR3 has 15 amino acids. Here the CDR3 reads CAIRGFSGPGNTIYF. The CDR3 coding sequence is TGTGCCATCAGGGGCTTCTCGGGGCCTGGAAACACCATATATTTT.

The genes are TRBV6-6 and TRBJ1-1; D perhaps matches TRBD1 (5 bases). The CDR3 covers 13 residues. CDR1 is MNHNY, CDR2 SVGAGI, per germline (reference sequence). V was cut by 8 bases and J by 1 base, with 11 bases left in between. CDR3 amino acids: CASGQGRNTEAFF. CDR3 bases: TGTGCCAGCGGACAAGGGCGGAACACTGAAGCTTTCTTT.

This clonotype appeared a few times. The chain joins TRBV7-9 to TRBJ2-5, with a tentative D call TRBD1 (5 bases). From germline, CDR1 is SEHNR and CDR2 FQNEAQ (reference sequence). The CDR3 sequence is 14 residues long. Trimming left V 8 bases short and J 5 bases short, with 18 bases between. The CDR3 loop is CASAYLGASETQYF. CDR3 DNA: TGTGCCAGCGCCTATCTTGGGGCGTCGGAGACCCAGTACTTC.

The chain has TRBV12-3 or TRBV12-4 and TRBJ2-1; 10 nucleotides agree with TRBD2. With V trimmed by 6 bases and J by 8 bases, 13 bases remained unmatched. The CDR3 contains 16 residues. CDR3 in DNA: TGTGCCAGCAGCCCGCAGGGAAGCGGGGGGGCCGATGAGCAGTTCTTC. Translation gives CASSPQGSGGADEQFF.

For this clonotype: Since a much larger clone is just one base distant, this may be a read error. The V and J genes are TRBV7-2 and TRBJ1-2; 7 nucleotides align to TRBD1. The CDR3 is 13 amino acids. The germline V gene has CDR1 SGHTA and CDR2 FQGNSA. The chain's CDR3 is CVILDRLNYGYTF. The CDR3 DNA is TGTGTCATCTTGGACAGGCTAAACTATGGCTACACCTTC.

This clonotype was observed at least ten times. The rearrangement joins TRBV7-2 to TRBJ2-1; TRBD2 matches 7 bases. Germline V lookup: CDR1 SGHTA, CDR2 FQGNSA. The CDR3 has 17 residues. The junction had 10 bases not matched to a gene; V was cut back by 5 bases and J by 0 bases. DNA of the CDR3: TGTGCCAGCAGCCTTGTGGGGGGGGGGAGCTCCTACAATGAGCAGTTCTTC. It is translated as CASSLVGGGSSYNEQFF.

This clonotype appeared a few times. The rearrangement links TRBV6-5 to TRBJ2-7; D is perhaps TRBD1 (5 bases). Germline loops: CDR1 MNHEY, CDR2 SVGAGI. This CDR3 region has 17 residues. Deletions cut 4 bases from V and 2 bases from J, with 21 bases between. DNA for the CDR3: TGTGCCAGCAGTTCTGAGTGTAGGCCCCAGGGTCCCTACGAGCAGTACGTC. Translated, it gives CASSSECRPQGPYEQYV.

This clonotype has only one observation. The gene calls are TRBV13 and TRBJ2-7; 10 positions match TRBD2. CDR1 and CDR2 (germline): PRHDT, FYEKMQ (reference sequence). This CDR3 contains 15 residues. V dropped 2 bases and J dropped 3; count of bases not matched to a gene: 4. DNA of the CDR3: TGTGCCAGCAGCTTAAAAGCGGGGGGGCACTACGAGCAGTACTTC. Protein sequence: CASSLKAGGHYEQYF.

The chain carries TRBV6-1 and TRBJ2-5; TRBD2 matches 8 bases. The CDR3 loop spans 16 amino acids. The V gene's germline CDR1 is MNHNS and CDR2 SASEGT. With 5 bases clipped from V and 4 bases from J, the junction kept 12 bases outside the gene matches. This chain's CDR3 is CASSPLVAGGLETQYF. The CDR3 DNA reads TGTGCCAGCAGTCCATTAGTTGCGGGGGGTCTAGAGACCCAGTACTTC.

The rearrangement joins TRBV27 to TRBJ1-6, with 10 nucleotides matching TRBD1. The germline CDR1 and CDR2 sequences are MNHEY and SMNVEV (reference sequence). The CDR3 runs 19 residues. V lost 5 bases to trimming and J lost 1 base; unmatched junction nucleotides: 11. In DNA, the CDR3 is TGTGCCAGCAGTCGGCTCCGGGGACAGGGGATGTCCTATAATTCACCCCTCCACTTT. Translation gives CASSRLRGQGMSYNSPLHF.

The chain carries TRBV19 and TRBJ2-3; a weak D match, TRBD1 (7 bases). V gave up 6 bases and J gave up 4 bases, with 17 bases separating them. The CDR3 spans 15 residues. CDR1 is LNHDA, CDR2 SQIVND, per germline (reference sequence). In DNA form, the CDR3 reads TGTGCCAGTAGAGCCGCGGTCAGGGGGGCAGATACGCAGTATTTT. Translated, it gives CASRAAVRGADTQYF.

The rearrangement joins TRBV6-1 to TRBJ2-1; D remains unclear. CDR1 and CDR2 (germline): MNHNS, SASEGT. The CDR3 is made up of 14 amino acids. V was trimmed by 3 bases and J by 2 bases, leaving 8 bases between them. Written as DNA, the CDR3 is TGTGCCAGCAGTGAGCGGTGGGCCTACAATGAGCAGTTCTTC. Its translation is CASSERWAYNEQFF.

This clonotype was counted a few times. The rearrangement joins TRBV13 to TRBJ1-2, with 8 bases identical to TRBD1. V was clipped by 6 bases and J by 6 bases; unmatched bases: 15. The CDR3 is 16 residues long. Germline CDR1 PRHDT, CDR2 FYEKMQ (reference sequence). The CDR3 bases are TGTGCCAGCAGTTTACAAAATGCAGGGGGCGACCATGGCTACACCTTC. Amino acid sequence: CASSLQNAGGDHGYTF.

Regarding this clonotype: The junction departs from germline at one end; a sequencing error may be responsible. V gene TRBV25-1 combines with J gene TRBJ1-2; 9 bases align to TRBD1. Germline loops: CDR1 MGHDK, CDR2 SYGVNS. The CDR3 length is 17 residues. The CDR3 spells CASSESGGTGTNYGYAF. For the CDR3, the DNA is TGTGCCAGCAGTGAATCGGGAGGGACAGGGACTAACTATGGCTACGCCTTC.

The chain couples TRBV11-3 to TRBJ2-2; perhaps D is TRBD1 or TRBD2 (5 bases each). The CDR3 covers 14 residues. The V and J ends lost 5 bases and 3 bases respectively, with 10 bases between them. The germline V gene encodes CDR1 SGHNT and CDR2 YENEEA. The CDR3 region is CASSQGPYTGELFF. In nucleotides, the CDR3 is TGTGCCAGCAGCCAGGGACCCTACACCGGGGAGCTGTTTTTT. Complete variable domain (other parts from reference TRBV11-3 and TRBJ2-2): EAGVVQSPRYKIIEKKQPVAFWCNPISGHNTLYWYLQNLGQGPELLIRYENEEAVDDSQLPKDRFSAERLKGVDSTLKIQPAELGDSAVYLCASSQGPYTGELFFGEGSRLTVL.

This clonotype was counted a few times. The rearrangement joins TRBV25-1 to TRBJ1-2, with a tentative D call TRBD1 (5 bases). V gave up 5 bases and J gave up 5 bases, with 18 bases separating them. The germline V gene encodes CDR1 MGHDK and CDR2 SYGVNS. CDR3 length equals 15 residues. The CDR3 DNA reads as TGTGCCAGCAGTTCTCAAGCAGAGGGGCGGTATGGCTACACCTTC. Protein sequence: CASSSQAEGRYGYTF.

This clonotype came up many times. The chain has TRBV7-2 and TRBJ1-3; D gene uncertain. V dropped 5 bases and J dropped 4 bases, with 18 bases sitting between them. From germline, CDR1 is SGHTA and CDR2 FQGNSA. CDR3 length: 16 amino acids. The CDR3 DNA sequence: TGTGCCAGCAGCCAAAAACCCGAGAAATTCGGAAACACCATATATTTT. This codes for CASSQKPEKFGNTIYF.